This T cell receptor (beta chain) was sequenced in a study of technical replicates of blood from a handful of donors. This table comes from immunoSEQ multiplex PCR, and its TCRdb copy is limited to in-frame clones, with some not included. The sample holds around 70,000 clones, 95% to 98% seen once. Germline CDR1 and CDR2: GTSNPN and SVGIG (reference sequence). Trimming removed 4 bases from V and 0 bases from J, with 6 bases in between. The CDR3 is 12 amino acids. The clonotype originates from a human donor in good health. Sequencing was carried out using T cells isolated from PBMCs. The rearrangement joins TRBV30 to TRBJ1-1; D is ambiguous. CDR3: CAWNEMNTEAFF. CDR3 DNA sequence: TGTGCCTGGAACGAGATGAACACTGAAGCTTTCTTT. Using reference TRBV30 and TRBJ1-1 for the parts outside the CDR3, the full variable domain is SQTIHQWPATLVQPVGSPLSLECTVEGTSNPNLYWYRQAAGRGLQLLFYSVGIGQISSEVPQNLSASRPQDRQFILSSKKLLLSDSGFYLCAWNEMNTEAFFGQGTRLTVV.